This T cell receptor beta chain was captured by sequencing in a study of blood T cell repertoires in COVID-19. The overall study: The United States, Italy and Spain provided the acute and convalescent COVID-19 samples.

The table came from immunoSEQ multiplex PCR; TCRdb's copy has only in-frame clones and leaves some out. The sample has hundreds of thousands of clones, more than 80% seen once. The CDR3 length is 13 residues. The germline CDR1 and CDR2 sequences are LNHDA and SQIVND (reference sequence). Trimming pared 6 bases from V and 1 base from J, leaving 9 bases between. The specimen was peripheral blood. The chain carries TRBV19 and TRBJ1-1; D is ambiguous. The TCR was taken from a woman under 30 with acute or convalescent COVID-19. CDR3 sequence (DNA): TGTGCCAGTAGCGCTCGGGGGAACACTGAAGCTTTCTTT. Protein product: CASSARGNTEAFF. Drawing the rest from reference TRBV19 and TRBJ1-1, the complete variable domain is DGGITQSPKYLFRKEGQNVTLSCEQNLNHDAMYWYRQDPGQGLRLIYYSQIVNDFQKGDIAEGYSVSREKKESFPLTVTSAQKNPTAFYLCASSARGNTEAFFGQGTRLTVV.